The T cell receptor beta chain described here comes from a study of a mutant IDH1 vaccine in newly diagnosed glioma. Assay: immunoSEQ multiplex PCR; the TCRdb copy retains only in-frame clones and omits some. This sample has about 30,000 clones; about four fifths occur once, and the top ten carry 24%. For this clone: The antigen remains unidentified.

Specified time point: week 5, during vaccination. Vaccinated patients received 300 ug of mutant IDH1 20-mer peptide per dose, with topical imiquimod. This sequence originates from a young man with glioma. Source: PBMCs, taken from a glioma patient whose treatment included an IDH1 peptide vaccine.

CDR3 DNA: TGTGCCAGTAGTGTCGACAGTCCAGGAGGAAAACTGTTTTTT. Its translation: CASSVDSPGGKLFF. The gene calls are TRBV19 and TRBJ1-4, with D perhaps TRBD1 (5 bases). Germline CDR1 and CDR2: LNHDA and SQIVND (reference sequence). The CDR3 extends over 14 amino acids. Between the trimmed V and J ends, which lost 5 bases and 10 bases, there was a span of 17 bases.